The clone carrying this T cell receptor beta chain showed up just once. Healthy adults negative for HIV, lacking recent acute infections or vaccinations, served as donors. These data originate in a study of shared clonotypes between healthy human individuals. Germline-derived CDR1 and CDR2 are LNHDA and SQIVND (reference sequence). V trimming: 5 bases; J trimming: 8 bases; junction bases outside the gene matches: 7. CDR3 length equals 13 residues. Profiled with immunoSEQ multiplex PCR; TCRdb holds only in-frame clones, not every one. The sample holds some 2.3 million clones; approximately 95% are singletons and the top ten take 0.35% to 0.5%.

What was sequenced was naive CD4+ T cells from PBMCs. The subset denotes: CD45RA+ positively selected. The TCR originated in a man aged 18 to 29 in good health. Some clones in this sample may be carry-over from other donors' samples. The V gene is TRBV19, the J gene TRBJ1-2; 8 positions agree with TRBD1. The CDR3 sequence is CASSLTGAWGYTF. CDR3 nucleotides: TGTGCCAGTAGTCTGACAGGGGCCTGGGGCTACACCTTC. Full variable domain (rest looked up from reference TRBV19 and TRBJ1-2): DGGITQSPKYLFRKEGQNVTLSCEQNLNHDAMYWYRQDPGQGLRLIYYSQIVNDFQKGDIAEGYSVSREKKESFPLTVTSAQKNPTAFYLCASSLTGAWGYTFGSGTRLTVV.